These 2 T cell receptor beta chains share one sample of origin, sequenced in a study of blood T cell repertoires in COVID-19. Measured with immunoSEQ multiplex PCR; TCRdb has only the in-frame clones, and not every one. The repertoire holds approximately 250,000 clones, with approximately 86% as singletons. The sequenced sample consisted of peripheral blood. The source of these receptors is an older woman with COVID-19, enrolled during active disease.

The table lists this clone with a few counts. The chain combines TRBV19 with TRBJ1-6, with 7 bases matching TRBD1. The CDR3 loop spans 14 amino acids. J gave up 10 bases and V 7 bases, and 10 bases lay outside the gene matches. CDR1 is LNHDA and CDR2 is SQIVND in the germline V gene (reference sequence). As DNA, the CDR3 is TGTGCCAGTACCTCCGGGACAGTTGGATCACCCCTCCACTTT. It is translated as CASTSGTVGSPLHF.

This chain uses TRBV4-3 with TRBJ2-7; D may be TRBD2 (7 bases). CDR3 length: 19 residues. The germline CDR1 and CDR2 sequences are LGHNA and YSLEER. The V end lost 0 bases, the J end lost 3 bases, and 24 bases lay between the germline ends. In DNA, the CDR3 is TGCGCCAGCAGCCAAGATGTCCCCCTGCCGGGGGGCATTAACTACGAGCAGTACTTC. It codes for CASSQDVPLPGGINYEQYF.